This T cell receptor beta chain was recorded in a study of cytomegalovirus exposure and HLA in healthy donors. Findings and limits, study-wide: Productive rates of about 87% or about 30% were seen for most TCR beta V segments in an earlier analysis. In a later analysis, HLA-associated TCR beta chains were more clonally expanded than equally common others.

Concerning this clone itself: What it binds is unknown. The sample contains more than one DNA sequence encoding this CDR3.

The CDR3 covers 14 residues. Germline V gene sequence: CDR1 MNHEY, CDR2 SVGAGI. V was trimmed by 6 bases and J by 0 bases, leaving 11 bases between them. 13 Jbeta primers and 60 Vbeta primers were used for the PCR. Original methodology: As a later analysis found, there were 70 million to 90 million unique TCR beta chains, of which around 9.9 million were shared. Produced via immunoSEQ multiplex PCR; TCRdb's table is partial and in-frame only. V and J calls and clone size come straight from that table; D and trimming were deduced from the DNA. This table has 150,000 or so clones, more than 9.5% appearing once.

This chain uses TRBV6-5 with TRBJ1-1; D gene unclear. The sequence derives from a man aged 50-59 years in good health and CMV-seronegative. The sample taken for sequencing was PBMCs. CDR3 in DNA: TGTGCCAGCAGGCCAGGAGGACTGAACACTGAAGCTTTCTTT. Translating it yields CASRPGGLNTEAFF.